A selection of T cell receptor beta chains follows, all from one sample in a study of patients and donors after allogeneic stem cell transplantation. TCRdb independently ran MiXCR on the RT-PCR reads; one entry per CDR3 protein. The sample has roughly 960,000 distinct CDR3 sequences, approximately 18% seen once; the top ten hold roughly 6%. Sequences were obtained from blood, either unsorted or a sorted T cell fraction (not recorded which). The receptors stem from a human donor who was either an allogeneic HSCT recipient or a stem cell or donor lymphocyte infusion donor (not recorded which). It is not recorded whose cells these are; they may come from a transplant donor. CDR3s include the opening cysteine and the closing phenylalanine or tryptophan. A D gene is named only where the DNA matches it firmly. Some rows have no size entry. The others give once, few or many, or a class for an expanded clone.

j_call	clone_size	v_call	d_call	cdr3_length	cdr3_aa	cdr3_nt
TRBJ2-7	few	TRBV12-3/TRBV12-4	TRBD2	18	CASSSHEGLAGPWDEQYF	TGTGCCAGCAGTTCACATGAGGGACTAGCGGGACCATGGGACGAGCAGTACTTC
TRBJ1-4	few	TRBV20-1	NA	15	CSARELQGANEKLFF	TGCAGTGCTAGAGAATTACAGGGCGCTAATGAAAAACTGTTTTTT
TRBJ2-1	NA	TRBV4-2	NA	15	CASSQDRGGWGEQFF	TGTGCCAGCAGCCAAGATCGAGGAGGGTGGGGTGAGCAGTTCTTC
TRBJ2-1	NA	TRBV6-2/TRBV6-3	TRBD1	16	CASSYSRDRGSNEQFF	TGTGCCAGCAGTTACTCCAGGGACAGGGGCTCCAATGAGCAGTTCTTC
TRBJ2-2	few	TRBV20-1	NA	16	CSARDRGALRSGELFF	TGCAGTGCTAGAGATCGGGGGGCGCTTCGTTCCGGGGAGCTGTTTTTT
TRBJ2-7	many	TRBV6-5	NA	12	CASSYSGGEQYF	TGTGCCAGCAGTTACTCAGGGGGAGAGCAGTACTTC
TRBJ1-4	few	TRBV6-2/TRBV6-3	TRBD1	13	CASSLGQAVTLFF	TGTGCCAGCAGCCTCGGACAGGCTGTAACACTGTTTTTT
TRBJ2-1	few	TRBV9	NA	14	CASSPGPFSNEQFF	TGTGCCAGCAGTCCGGGGCCCTTCTCGAATGAGCAGTTCTTC
TRBJ2-1	NA	TRBV20-1	NA	15	CSARTAGRLYNEQFF	TGCAGTGCTAGAACTGCGGGCAGACTCTACAATGAGCAGTTCTTC
TRBJ2-7	NA	TRBV3-1	TRBD1	15	CASSQYRDRTYEQYF	TGTGCCAGCAGCCAGTACCGGGACAGGACCTACGAGCAGTACTTC
TRBJ2-7	few	TRBV9	NA	15	CASSGDRDAPYEQYF	TGTGCCAGCAGCGGCGACCGGGACGCCCCCTACGAGCAGTACTTC
TRBJ2-3	few	TRBV7-9	TRBD2	16	CASAKRGPLSTDTQYF	TGTGCCAGCGCTAAGCGGGGGCCACTAAGCACAGATACGCAGTATTTT
TRBJ2-3	many	TRBV29-1	TRBD1	15	CSVVDRGTSTDTQYF	TGCAGCGTGGTGGACAGGGGAACTAGCACAGATACGCAGTATTTT
TRBJ2-2	NA	TRBV6-5	NA	13	CASSYTLHRELFF	TGTGCCAGCAGTTACACACTCCACCGGGAGCTGTTTTTT
TRBJ2-1	few	TRBV3-1	NA	20	CASSHAPEVRERQSYNEQFF	TGTGCCAGCAGCCACGCCCCTGAAGTCAGGGAGCGCCAATCCTACAATGAGCAGTTCTTC
TRBJ2-5	NA	TRBV5-6	NA	14	CASSLLLVKETQYF	TGTGCCAGCAGCCTCCTTTTAGTGAAAGAGACCCAGTACTTC